This is a list of T cell receptor beta chains from one sample in a study of T cell repertoires in cytomegalovirus infection. TCRdb reprocessed the reads via MiXCR and lists one record per CDR3 protein. The sample holds under 800,000 distinct CDR3 sequences, roughly 24% seen once. The sample comprised CD8+ T cells from PBMCs. The source is a human donor in good health (CMV status not recorded). Some clones in this sample may be carry-over from other donors' samples. The CDR3 runs from the conserved cysteine through the conserved F or W. The order of the fields is D gene, V gene, clone size, J gene, CDR3 DNA, CDR3 protein. D genes are given only for firm matches. Clone size, where shown, is once, few, many, or a class for clones that have expanded.

>-|TRBV6-2/TRBV6-3|-|TRBJ2-2
TGTGCCAGCAGCGGAGACGGTCCATTCCTGTTTTTT
CASSGDGPFLFF
>TRBD1|TRBV28|many|TRBJ1-5
TGTGCCAGCAGGATACAGGGGGCCGTGGGCAATCAGCCCCAGCATTTT
CASRIQGAVGNQPQHF
>-|TRBV6-1|once|TRBJ1-2
TGTGCCAGCAGTTGGGGGAACCAAAACTATGGCTACACCTTC
CASSWGNQNYGYTF
>TRBD2|TRBV27|-|TRBJ2-5
TGTGCCAGCAGCCAGGGACTAGCCACGGAGACCCAGTACTTC
CASSQGLATETQYF
>-|TRBV5-6|few|TRBJ1-1
TGTGCCAGCAGCTTGGGCGCTGGTGGACGGTACACTGAAGCTTTCTTT
CASSLGAGGRYTEAFF
>-|TRBV5-6|few|TRBJ2-2
TGTGCCAGCAGCTCTACCAAGGGCAGGGAGCTGTTTTTT
CASSSTKGRELFF
>-|TRBV7-6|few|TRBJ2-5
TGTGCCAGCAGCTTAGACCACCCTCCGGGAGTACAAGAGACCCAGTACTTC
CASSLDHPPGVQETQYF
>TRBD1|TRBV27|-|TRBJ1-2
TGTGCCAGCTCCGTGGGACAGAGACCTAACTATGGCTACACCTTC
CASSVGQRPNYGYTF
>-|TRBV7-6|few|TRBJ2-3
TGTGCCAGCAGCTTGGTTGGTGGGGGGTACGATACGCAGTATTTT
CASSLVGGGYDTQYF
>TRBD2|TRBV5-4|-|TRBJ2-5
TGTGCCAGCAGCGACAGACTAGCGGGGGATGAGACCCAGTACTTC
CASSDRLAGDETQYF
>-|TRBV20-1|-|TRBJ2-7
TGCAGTGCCACGCGCTCCTCCTACGAGCAGTACTTC
CSATRSSYEQYF